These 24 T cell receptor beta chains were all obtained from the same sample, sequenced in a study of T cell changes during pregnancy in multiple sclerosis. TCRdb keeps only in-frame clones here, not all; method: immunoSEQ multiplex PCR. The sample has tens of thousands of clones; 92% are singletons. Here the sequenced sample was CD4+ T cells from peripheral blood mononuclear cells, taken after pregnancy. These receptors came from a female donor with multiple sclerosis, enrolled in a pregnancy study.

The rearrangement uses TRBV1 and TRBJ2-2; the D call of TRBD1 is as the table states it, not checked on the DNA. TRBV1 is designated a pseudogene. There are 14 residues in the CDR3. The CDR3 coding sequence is TGCACCAGCAGCCAATCTACAGGGGCCGGGGAGCTGTTTTTT. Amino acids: CTSSQSTGAGELFF.

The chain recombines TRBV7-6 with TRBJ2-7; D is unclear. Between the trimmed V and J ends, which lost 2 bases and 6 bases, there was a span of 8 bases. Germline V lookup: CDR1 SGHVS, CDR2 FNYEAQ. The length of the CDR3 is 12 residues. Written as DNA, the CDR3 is TGTGCCAGCAGCTTATACAGATCCGAGCAGTACTTC. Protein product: CASSLYRSEQYF.

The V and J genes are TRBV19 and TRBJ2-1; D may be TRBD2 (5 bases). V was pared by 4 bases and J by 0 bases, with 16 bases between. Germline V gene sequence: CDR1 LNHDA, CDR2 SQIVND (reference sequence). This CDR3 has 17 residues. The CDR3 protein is CASSKRVGGGSYNEQFF. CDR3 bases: TGTGCCAGTAGTAAGAGGGTGGGCGGTGGCTCCTACAATGAGCAGTTCTTC.

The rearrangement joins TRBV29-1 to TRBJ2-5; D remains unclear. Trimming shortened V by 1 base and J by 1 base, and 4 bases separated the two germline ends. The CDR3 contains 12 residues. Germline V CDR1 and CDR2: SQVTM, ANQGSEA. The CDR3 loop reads CSVEGPQETQYF. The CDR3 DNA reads TGCAGCGTTGAAGGGCCCCAAGAGACCCAGTACTTC.

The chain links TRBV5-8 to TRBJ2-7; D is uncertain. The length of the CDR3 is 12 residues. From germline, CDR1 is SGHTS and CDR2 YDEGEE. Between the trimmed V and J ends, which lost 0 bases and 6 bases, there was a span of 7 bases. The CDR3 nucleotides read TGTGCCAGCAGCTTGGGAGCGTCCGAGCAGTACTTC. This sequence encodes CASSLGASEQYF.

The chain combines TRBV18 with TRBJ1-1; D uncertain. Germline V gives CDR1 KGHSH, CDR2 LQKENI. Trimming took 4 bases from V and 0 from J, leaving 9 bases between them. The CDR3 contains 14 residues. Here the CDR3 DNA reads TGTGCCAGCTCACTTACAGCTTTGAACACTGAAGCTTTCTTT. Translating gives CASSLTALNTEAFF.

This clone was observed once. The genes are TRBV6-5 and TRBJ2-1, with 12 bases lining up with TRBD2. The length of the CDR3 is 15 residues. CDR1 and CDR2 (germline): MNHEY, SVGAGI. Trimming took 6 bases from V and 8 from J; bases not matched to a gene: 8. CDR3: CASRRLAGGLDEQFF. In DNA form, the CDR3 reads TGTGCCAGCAGACGTCTAGCGGGAGGGCTCGATGAGCAGTTCTTC.

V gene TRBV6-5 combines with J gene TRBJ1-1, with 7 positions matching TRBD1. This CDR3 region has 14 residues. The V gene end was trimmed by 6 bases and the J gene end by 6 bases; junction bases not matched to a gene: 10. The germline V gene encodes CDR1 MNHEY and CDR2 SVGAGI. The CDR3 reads CASRPDRSWPEAFF. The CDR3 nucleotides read TGTGCCAGCAGACCGGACAGGAGTTGGCCTGAAGCTTTCTTT.

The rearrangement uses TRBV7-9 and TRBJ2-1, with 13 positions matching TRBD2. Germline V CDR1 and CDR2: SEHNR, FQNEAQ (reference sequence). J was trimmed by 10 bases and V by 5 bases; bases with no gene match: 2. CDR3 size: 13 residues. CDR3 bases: TGTGCCAGCAGCCCGACTAGCGGGGGGGAGCAGTTCTTC. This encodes CASSPTSGGEQFF.

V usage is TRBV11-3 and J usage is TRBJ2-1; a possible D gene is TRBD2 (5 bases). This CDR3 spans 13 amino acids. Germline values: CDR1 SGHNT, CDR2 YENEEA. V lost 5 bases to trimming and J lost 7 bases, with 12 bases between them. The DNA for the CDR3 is TGTGCCAGCAGCCCACTAGTTCTTAATGAGCAGTTCTTC. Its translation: CASSPLVLNEQFF.

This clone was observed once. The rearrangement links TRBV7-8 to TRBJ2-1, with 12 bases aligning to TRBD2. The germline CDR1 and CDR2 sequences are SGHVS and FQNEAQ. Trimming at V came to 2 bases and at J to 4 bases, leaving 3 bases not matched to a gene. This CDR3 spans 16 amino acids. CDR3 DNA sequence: TGTGCCAGCAGCTTAAGGACTAGCGGGATGTACAATGAGCAGTTCTTC. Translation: CASSLRTSGMYNEQFF.

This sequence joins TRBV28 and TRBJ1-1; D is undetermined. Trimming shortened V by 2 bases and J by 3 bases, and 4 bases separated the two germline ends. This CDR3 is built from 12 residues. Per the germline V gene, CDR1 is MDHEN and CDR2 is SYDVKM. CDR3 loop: CASSLIDTEAFF. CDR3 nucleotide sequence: TGTGCCAGCAGTTTAATAGACACTGAAGCTTTCTTT.

In nucleotides, the CDR3 is TGTGCCAGCAGCTTAGTTGTGGGGACAGGGGGTTTAGGTGAAAAACTGTTTTTT. Amino acid sequence: CASSLVVGTGGLGEKLFF. The rearrangement joins TRBV7-6 to TRBJ1-4, with 11 nucleotides matching TRBD1. In germline, CDR1 is SGHVS, CDR2 FNYEAQ. The CDR3 is 18 amino acids. V was pared by 1 base and J by 7 bases, with 11 bases of the junction left unmatched. Combining the CDR3 with reference TRBV7-6 and TRBJ1-4 gives the whole variable domain GAGVSQSPRYKVTKRGQDVALRCDPISGHVSLYWYRQALGQGPEFLTYFNYEAQQDKSGLPNDRFSAERPEGSISTLTIQRTEQRDSAMYRCASSLVVGTGGLGEKLFFGSGTQLSVL.

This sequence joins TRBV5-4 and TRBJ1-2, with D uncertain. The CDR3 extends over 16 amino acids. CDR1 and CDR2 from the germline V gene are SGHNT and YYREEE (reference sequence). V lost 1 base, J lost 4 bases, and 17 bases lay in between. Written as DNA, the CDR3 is TGTGCCAGCAGCTTGCTTCCCCAGCAGCGTGGCTATGGCTACACCTTC. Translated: CASSLLPQQRGYGYTF.

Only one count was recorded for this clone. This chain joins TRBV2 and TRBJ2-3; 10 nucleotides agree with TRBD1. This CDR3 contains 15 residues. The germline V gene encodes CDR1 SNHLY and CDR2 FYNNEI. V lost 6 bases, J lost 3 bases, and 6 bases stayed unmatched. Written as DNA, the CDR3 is TGTGCCAGCAGGGGGACAGGGGTGGGGACAGATACGCAGTATTTT. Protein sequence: CASRGTGVGTDTQYF. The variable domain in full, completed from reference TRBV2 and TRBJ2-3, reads EPEVTQTPSHQVTQMGQEVILRCVPISNHLYFYWYRQILGQKVEFLVSFYNNEISEKSEIFDDQFSVERPDGSNFTLKIRSTKLEDSAMYFCASRGTGVGTDTQYFGPGTRLTVL.

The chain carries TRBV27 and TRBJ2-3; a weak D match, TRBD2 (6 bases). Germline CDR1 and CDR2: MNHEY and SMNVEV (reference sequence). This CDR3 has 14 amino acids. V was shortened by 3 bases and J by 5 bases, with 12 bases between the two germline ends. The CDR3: CASSLVSGEDTQYF. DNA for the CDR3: TGTGCCAGCAGTTTGGTATCGGGAGAAGATACGCAGTATTTT.

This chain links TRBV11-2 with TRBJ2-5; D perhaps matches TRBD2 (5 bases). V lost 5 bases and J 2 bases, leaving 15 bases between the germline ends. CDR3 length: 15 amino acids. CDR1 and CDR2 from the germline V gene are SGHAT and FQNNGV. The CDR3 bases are TGTGCCAGCAGCCCTCCGGGGAGATTTCAAGAGACCCAGTACTTC. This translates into CASSPPGRFQETQYF.

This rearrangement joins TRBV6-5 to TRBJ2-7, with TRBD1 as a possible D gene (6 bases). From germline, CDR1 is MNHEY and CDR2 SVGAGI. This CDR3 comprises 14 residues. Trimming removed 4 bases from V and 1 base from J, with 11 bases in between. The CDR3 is CASSSSGQSYEQYF. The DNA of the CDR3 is TGTGCCAGCAGTTCCTCAGGACAGTCCTACGAGCAGTACTTC.

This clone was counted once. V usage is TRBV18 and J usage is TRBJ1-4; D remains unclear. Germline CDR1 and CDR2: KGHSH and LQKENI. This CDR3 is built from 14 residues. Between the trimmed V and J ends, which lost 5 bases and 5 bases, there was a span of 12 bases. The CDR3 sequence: CASSLRAPNEKLFF. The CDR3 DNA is TGTGCCAGCTCATTGCGGGCTCCAAATGAAAAACTGTTTTTT.

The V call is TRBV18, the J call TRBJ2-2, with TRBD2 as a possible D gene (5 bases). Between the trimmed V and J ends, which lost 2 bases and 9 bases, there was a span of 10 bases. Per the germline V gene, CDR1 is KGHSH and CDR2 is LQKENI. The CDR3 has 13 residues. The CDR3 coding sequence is TGTGCCAGCTCACCAAGCCCCGGGAGGGAGCTGTTTTTT. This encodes CASSPSPGRELFF.

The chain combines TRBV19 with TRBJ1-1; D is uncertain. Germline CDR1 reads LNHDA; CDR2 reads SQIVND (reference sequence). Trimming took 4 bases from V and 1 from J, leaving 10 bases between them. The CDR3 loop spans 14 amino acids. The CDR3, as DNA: TGTGCCAGTAGTACCCCGGGAGCGAACACTGAAGCTTTCTTT. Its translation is CASSTPGANTEAFF.

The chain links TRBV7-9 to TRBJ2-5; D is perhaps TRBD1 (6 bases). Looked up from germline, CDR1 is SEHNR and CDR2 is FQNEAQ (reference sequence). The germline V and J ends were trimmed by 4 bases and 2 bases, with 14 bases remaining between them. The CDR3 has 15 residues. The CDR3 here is CASSSPRGVQETQYF. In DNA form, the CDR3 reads TGTGCCAGCAGCTCCCCCAGGGGCGTTCAAGAGACCCAGTACTTC.

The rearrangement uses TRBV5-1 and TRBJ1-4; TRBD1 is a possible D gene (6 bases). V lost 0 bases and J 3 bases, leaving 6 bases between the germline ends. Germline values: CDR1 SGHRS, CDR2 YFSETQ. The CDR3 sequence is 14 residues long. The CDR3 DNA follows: TGCGCCAGCAGCTTGGGGACAGCTAATGAAAAACTGTTTTTT. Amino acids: CASSLGTANEKLFF.

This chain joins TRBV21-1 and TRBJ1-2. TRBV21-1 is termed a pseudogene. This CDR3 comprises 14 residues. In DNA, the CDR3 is TGTGCCAGCAGCAATAAATGGAGGGGAATCGGCTACACCTTC. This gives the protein CASSNKWRGIGYTF.